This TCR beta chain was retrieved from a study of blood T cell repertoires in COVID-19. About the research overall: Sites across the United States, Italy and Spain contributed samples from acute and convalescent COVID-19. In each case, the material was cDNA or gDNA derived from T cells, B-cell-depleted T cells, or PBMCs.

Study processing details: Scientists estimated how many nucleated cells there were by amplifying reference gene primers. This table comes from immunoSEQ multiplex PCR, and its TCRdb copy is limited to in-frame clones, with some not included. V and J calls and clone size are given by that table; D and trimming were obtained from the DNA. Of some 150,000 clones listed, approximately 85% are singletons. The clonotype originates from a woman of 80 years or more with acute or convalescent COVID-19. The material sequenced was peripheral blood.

The CDR3 DNA reads TGTGCCAGCATGTTAGCGGGGGGGAACAATGAGCAGTTCTTC. This sequence encodes CASMLAGGNNEQFF. The V gene is TRBV3-1 (or the pseudogene TRBV3-2), the J gene TRBJ2-1; 11 nucleotides agree with TRBD2. CDR1 LGHDT and CDR2 YNNKEL come from the germline V gene (reference sequence). The V gene end was trimmed by 7 bases and the J gene end by 5 bases; junction bases not matched to a gene: 4. The CDR3 is 14 residues long.